Following are 28 T cell receptor beta chains from one sample sequenced in a study of control samples from healthy donors and cancer patients. Repertoires were generated with immunoSEQ multiplex PCR, while TCRdb's copy carries only in-frame clones and drops some. The sample shows roughly 27,000 clones, approximately 90% of them seen only once. Sequenced sample: PBMCs. These receptors were collected from a middle-aged man with lung cancer.

The J gene is TRBJ2-1, the V gene TRBV6-5; 10 bases match TRBD2. The CDR3 sequence is 14 residues long. Looked up from germline, CDR1 is MNHEY and CDR2 is SVGAGI. V was clipped by 10 bases and J by 4 bases; unmatched bases: 7. CDR3 in DNA: TGTGCCACCCGTCAGGGACTAGCGTACAATGAGCAGTTCTTC. It yields the protein CATRQGLAYNEQFF.

The V and J genes are TRBV7-9 and TRBJ2-3; 8 nucleotides align to TRBD1. This CDR3 contains 18 residues. Looked up from germline, CDR1 is SEHNR and CDR2 is FQNEAQ (reference sequence). Trimming at V came to 2 bases and at J to 4 bases, leaving 14 bases not matched to a gene. Here the CDR3 reads CASSLKRGQGASPDTQYF. In DNA form, the CDR3 reads TGTGCCAGCAGCTTAAAACGGGGGCAGGGGGCGTCCCCAGATACGCAGTATTTT.

This chain joins TRBV5-4 and TRBJ1-6; D is uncertain. Germline V gene data show CDR1 as SGHNT and CDR2 as YYREEE (reference sequence). Trimming took off 0 bases at V and 4 bases at J, with 2 bases between the two ends. There are 13 residues in the CDR3. The CDR3 nucleotides are TGTGCCAGCAGCTTGGAATATAATTCACCCCTCCACTTT. Encoded protein: CASSLEYNSPLHF.

The rearrangement joins TRBV28 to TRBJ2-5, with D maybe TRBD1 (6 bases). The CDR3 runs 15 residues. Trimming removed 5 bases from V and 5 bases from J, with 18 bases in between. Per the germline V gene, CDR1 is MDHEN and CDR2 is SYDVKM. CDR3 residues: CASSIQQGPGETQYF. As DNA, the CDR3 is TGTGCCAGCAGTATTCAACAGGGCCCAGGGGAGACCCAGTACTTC.

This chain uses TRBV5-4 with TRBJ1-1, with 8 bases lining up with TRBD1. Losses at the gene ends were 5 bases for V and 1 base for J; bases not matched to a gene: 4. CDR1 is SGHNT, CDR2 YYREEE, per germline (reference sequence). The CDR3 length is 14 residues. This CDR3 reads CASRSTGANTEAFF. CDR3 coding DNA: TGTGCCAGCAGGTCGACAGGGGCGAACACTGAAGCTTTCTTT. Drawing the rest from reference TRBV5-4 and TRBJ1-1, the complete variable domain is ETGVTQSPTHLIKTRGQQVTLRCSSQSGHNTVSWYQQALGQGPQFIFQYYREEENGRGNFPPRFSGLQFPNYSSELNVNALELDDSALYLCASRSTGANTEAFFGQGTRLTVV.

The CDR3 sequence: CASSSETGYRYGYTF. In DNA form, the CDR3 reads TGTGCCAGCAGCTCAGAGACAGGATACCGCTATGGCTACACCTTC. V and J are TRBV7-2 and TRBJ1-2; D may be TRBD1 (6 bases). Germline values: CDR1 SGHTA, CDR2 FQGNSA. This CDR3 is built from 15 residues. V was cut by 4 bases and J by 4 bases, with 16 bases left in between.

About this clone: Relative to the germline gene, one junction end is altered; a read error may explain this. The rearrangement uses TRBV9 and TRBJ2-2, with 7 bases matching TRBD2. CDR3 length: 16 residues. Per germline, CDR1 SGDLS and CDR2 YYNGEE. CDR3 bases: TGTGTCAGCAGAAAAGAGGGAGGGGCAAACACCGGGGAGCTGTTTTTT. As protein: CVSRKEGGANTGELFF. The full variable domain, rest sourced from reference TRBV9 and TRBJ2-2, is DSGVTQTPKHLITATGQRVTLRCSPRSGDLSVYWYQQSLDQGLQFLIQYYNGEERAKGNILERFSAQQFPDLHSELNLSSLELGDSALYFCVSRKEGGANTGELFFGEGSRLTVL.

CDR3 sequence (DNA): TGTGCCAGCAGCTTAGGGTCCGGGGCCAACGTCCTGACTTTC. Its translation is CASSLGSGANVLTF. The chain links TRBV7-8 to TRBJ2-6; D gene unclear. Trimming removed 1 base at V and 4 bases at J, with 5 bases between. The CDR3 consists of 14 residues. Per the germline V gene, CDR1 is SGHVS and CDR2 is FQNEAQ.

The chain is built from TRBV12-3 or TRBV12-4 and TRBJ2-7; unclear D gene. V gave up 4 bases and J gave up 3 bases, with 4 bases separating them. CDR3 length: 11 residues. CDR3 protein: CASSSYYEQYF. CDR3 in DNA: TGTGCCAGCAGTTCCTACTACGAGCAGTACTTC.

The genes are TRBV3-1 (or the pseudogene TRBV3-2) and TRBJ1-4, with D possibly matching TRBD1 (6 bases). This CDR3 has 17 amino acids. V dropped 1 base and J dropped 4 bases, with 16 bases sitting between them. The germline CDR1 and CDR2 sequences are LGHDT and YNNKEL (reference sequence). The CDR3 protein is CASSQATNRAFNEKLFF. CDR3 nucleotide sequence: TGTGCCAGCAGCCAAGCTACGAACAGGGCATTTAATGAAAAACTGTTTTTT.

The chain joins TRBV5-1 to TRBJ2-2; D is tentatively TRBD1 or TRBD2 (6 bases each). V lost 4 bases to trimming and J lost 4 bases, with 26 bases between them. The CDR3 consists of 19 residues. CDR1 is SGHRS, CDR2 YFSETQ, per germline. CDR3 sequence: CASSARVFGRGLGTGELFF. As DNA, the CDR3 is TGCGCCAGCAGCGCGAGGGTTTTTGGTCGGGGGCTTGGCACCGGGGAGCTGTTTTTT.

There are a few counts of this clone. The chain's CDR3 is CASSKRESPF. Written as DNA, the CDR3 is TGTGCCAGCAGCAAAAGGGAAAGTCCTTTT. This chain connects TRBV21-1 to TRBJ2-3. TRBV21-1 is a documented pseudogene. The CDR3 is 10 amino acids.

This chain joins TRBV4-3 and TRBJ1-5; no clear D. CDR1 and CDR2 from the germline V gene are LGHNA and YSLEER. This CDR3 is built from 13 residues. Trimming removed 1 base at V and 7 bases at J, with 8 bases between. The CDR3 coding sequence is TGCGCCAGCAGCCAAGTCGTCGGGCAGCCCCAGCATTTT. Protein product: CASSQVVGQPQHF.

The CDR3 sequence is CASSRNRDVNGYTF. The CDR3 DNA reads TGCGCCAGCAGCCGGAACCGGGACGTAAATGGCTACACCTTC. The chain carries TRBV4-3 and TRBJ1-2; D perhaps matches TRBD1 (5 bases). The CDR3 length is 14 residues. In germline, CDR1 is LGHNA, CDR2 YSLEER. V was trimmed by 4 bases and J by 6 bases, leaving 15 bases between them.

A single count supports this clone. The gene calls are TRBV4-1 and TRBJ2-2; D is perhaps TRBD2 (6 bases). The length of the CDR3 is 16 residues. Germline values: CDR1 MGHRA, CDR2 YSYEKL. Trimming took 4 bases from V and 1 from J, leaving 13 bases between them. CDR3 nucleotide sequence: TGCGCCAGCAGCCCCCTGACTAGTCGGAACACCGGGGAGCTGTTTTTT. Residues: CASSPLTSRNTGELFF.

The rearrangement uses TRBV7-2 and TRBJ1-1; 7 bases fit TRBD1. Germline V gives CDR1 SGHTA, CDR2 FQGNSA. CDR3 size: 15 residues. Unmatched junction bases numbered 6, after V lost 1 base and J lost 4 bases. CDR3 sequence: CASSLVTGRGTEAFF. As DNA, the CDR3 is TGTGCCAGCAGCTTAGTGACAGGGAGGGGCACTGAAGCTTTCTTT.

This clone was recorded only once. The chain joins TRBV5-1 to TRBJ1-2, with D possibly TRBD1 on 5 matching bases. CDR1 and CDR2 (germline): SGHRS, YFSETQ. Trimming cost V 2 bases and J 4 bases, with 12 bases left between them. The CDR3 contains 14 residues. This CDR3 is CASSFRGLSYGYTF. CDR3 coding DNA: TGCGCCAGCAGCTTTAGGGGTCTCAGCTATGGCTACACCTTC.

This rearrangement joins TRBV9 to TRBJ1-2; unclear D gene. The CDR3 sequence is 14 residues long. V lost 5 bases, J lost 2 bases, and 13 bases lay in between. Looked up from germline, CDR1 is SGDLS and CDR2 is YYNGEE. CDR3 region: CASRPPGENYGYTF. The DNA for the CDR3 is TGTGCCAGCAGACCTCCTGGGGAAAACTATGGCTACACCTTC. Filled out from reference TRBV9 and TRBJ1-2, the complete variable domain reads DSGVTQTPKHLITATGQRVTLRCSPRSGDLSVYWYQQSLDQGLQFLIQYYNGEERAKGNILERFSAQQFPDLHSELNLSSLELGDSALYFCASRPPGENYGYTFGSGTRLTVV.

The chain carries TRBV5-6 and TRBJ1-2; D call uncertain. The CDR3 loop spans 11 amino acids. Trimming removed 0 bases from V and 8 bases from J, with 5 bases in between. Germline values: CDR1 SGHDT, CDR2 YYEEEE. DNA of the CDR3: TGTGCCAGCAGCTTGGGGGTCGGCTACACCTTC. Its protein product is CASSLGVGYTF.

This clone was seen just once. The chain carries TRBV30 and TRBJ2-1, with 7 bases aligning to TRBD1. The CDR3 extends over 12 amino acids. The germline gives CDR1 GTSNPN, CDR2 SVGIG (reference sequence). J lost 7 bases, V lost 5 bases, and 5 bases had no gene match. The chain's CDR3 is CAWARGRNEQFF. The DNA for the CDR3 is TGTGCCTGGGCGAGGGGGCGGAATGAGCAGTTCTTC.

CDR3 sequence reads: CAWSSTAGNIFF. DNA of the CDR3: TGTGCCTGGAGTAGCACAGCCGGAAATATTTTCTTT. The chain uses TRBV30 and TRBJ1-1, with D unclear. V lost 2 bases to trimming and J lost 13 bases, with 17 bases between them. Per the germline V gene, CDR1 is GTSNPN and CDR2 is SVGIG (reference sequence). The CDR3 loop spans 12 amino acids.

The V gene is TRBV7-6, the J gene TRBJ1-1; 9 bases are shared with TRBD1. The CDR3 has 15 residues. Germline-derived CDR1 and CDR2 are SGHVS and FNYEAQ. V dropped 5 bases and J dropped 4; count of bases not matched to a gene: 8. The CDR3 DNA is TGTGCCAGCAGCCTACAGGGGGCGTTCCCCACTGAAGCTTTCTTT. This codes for CASSLQGAFPTEAFF.

The V call is TRBV27, the J call TRBJ1-2; the D gene is possibly TRBD1 (5 bases). CDR3 length: 18 amino acids. Germline CDR1 reads MNHEY; CDR2 reads SMNVEV (reference sequence). V was clipped by 3 bases and J by 0 bases, with 20 bases between them. The CDR3 sequence: CASSLGFQGHRANYGYTF. The CDR3 nucleotides are TGTGCCAGCAGTTTGGGTTTTCAGGGCCACCGAGCTAACTATGGCTACACCTTC.

V is TRBV2 and J is TRBJ2-2; D perhaps matches TRBD2 (5 bases). CDR1 is SNHLY and CDR2 is FYNNEI in the germline V gene. The germline V and J ends were trimmed by 6 bases and 3 bases, with 11 bases remaining between them. The CDR3 consists of 14 residues. CDR3 DNA sequence: TGTGCCAGCAGACCCCGGACTTACACCGGGGAGCTGTTTTTT. As protein: CASRPRTYTGELFF.

The genes are TRBV4-3 and TRBJ2-7; D assignment may be TRBD1 or TRBD2 (6 bases each). Germline values: CDR1 LGHNA, CDR2 YSLEER. V dropped 0 bases and J dropped 9 bases, with 21 bases sitting between them. The CDR3 extends over 16 amino acids. Here the CDR3 reads CASSQEVAGGLGGQYF. The CDR3 region has the DNA TGCGCCAGCAGCCAAGAAGTAGCCGGGGGCCTGGGCGGGCAGTACTTC.

The DNA for the CDR3 is TGTGCCAGCACAACGGGGAGAAACAGGGGCGCCACTGAAGCTTTCTTT. It is translated as CASTTGRNRGATEAFF. The gene calls are TRBV27 and TRBJ1-1, with 7 bases aligning to TRBD1. This CDR3 region has 16 residues. The V gene end was trimmed by 7 bases and the J gene end by 4 bases; junction bases not matched to a gene: 15. Germline lookup yields CDR1 MNHEY and CDR2 SMNVEV (reference sequence).

The gene calls are TRBV6-5 and TRBJ1-1; TRBD1 aligns across 7 bases. Per the germline V gene, CDR1 is MNHEY and CDR2 is SVGAGI. Losses at the gene ends were 6 bases for V and 3 bases for J; bases not matched to a gene: 4. The CDR3 is made up of 13 amino acids. CDR3 sequence reads: CASSYGTDTEAFF. In DNA form, the CDR3 reads TGTGCCAGCAGCTACGGGACAGACACTGAAGCTTTCTTT.

This chain links TRBV5-8 with TRBJ1-2; TRBD1 matches 7 bases. V lost 3 bases to trimming and J lost 4 bases; unmatched junction nucleotides: 9. The CDR3 has 15 amino acids. Germline CDR1 is SGHTS and CDR2 is YDEGEE. The CDR3: CASSSSGTALYGYTF. The CDR3 nucleotides are TGTGCCAGCAGCTCATCCGGGACAGCCCTCTATGGCTACACCTTC.